This T cell receptor (beta chain) was found in a study of a mutant IDH1 vaccine in newly diagnosed glioma. The CDR3 has 13 residues. CDR1 is WSHSY and CDR2 is SAAADI in the germline V gene. V lost 8 bases, J lost 3 bases, and 13 bases lay in between. Assay used: immunoSEQ multiplex PCR; TCRdb lists only in-frame clones, some missing. The sample contains approximately 47,000 clones, approximately 90% of which appear only once. As for this clone: No antigen is known for it.

The time point was: week 35, safety follow-up. The investigators gave 300 ug of mutant IDH1 20-mer peptide in each vaccine dose, together with topical imiquimod. V and J are TRBV10-2 and TRBJ1-2; tentative D call: TRBD1 (5 bases). The receptor comes from a woman in her thirties or forties with glioma. The specimen comprised PBMCs, sampled from a glioma patient whose treatment included an IDH1 peptide vaccine. The CDR3 loop is CASGARADYGYTF. CDR3 DNA sequence: TGCGCCAGCGGCGCCAGGGCGGACTATGGCTACACCTTC.